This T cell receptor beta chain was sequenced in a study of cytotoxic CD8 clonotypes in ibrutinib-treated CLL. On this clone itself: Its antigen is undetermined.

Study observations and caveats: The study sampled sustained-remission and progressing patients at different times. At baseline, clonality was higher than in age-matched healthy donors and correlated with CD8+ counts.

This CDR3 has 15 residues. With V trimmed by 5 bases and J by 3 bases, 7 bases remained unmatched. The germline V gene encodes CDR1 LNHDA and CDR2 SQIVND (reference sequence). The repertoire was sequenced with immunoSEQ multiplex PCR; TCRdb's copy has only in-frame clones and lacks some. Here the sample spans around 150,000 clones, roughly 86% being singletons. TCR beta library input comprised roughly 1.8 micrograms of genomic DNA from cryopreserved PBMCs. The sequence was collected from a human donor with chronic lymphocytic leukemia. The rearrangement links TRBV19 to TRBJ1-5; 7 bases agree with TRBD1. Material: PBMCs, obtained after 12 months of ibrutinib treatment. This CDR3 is CASSLRGRTNQPQHF. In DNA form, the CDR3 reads TGTGCCAGTAGTCTAAGGGGGCGAACCAATCAGCCCCAGCATTTT.